This T cell receptor (beta chain) was sequenced for a study of identical twins. Study-wide findings and caveats: Zero-insertion analyses might be partly confounded by invariant T cells like MAIT and iNKT.

CDR3 length: 16 residues. Germline-derived CDR1 and CDR2 are SGHAT and FQNNGV. The junction had 8 bases not matched to a gene; V was cut back by 5 bases and J by 4 bases. Each CDR3 protein is one row after TCRdb ran MiXCR on the 5' RACE reads. Found here are approximately 590,000 distinct CDR3 sequences, 9.6% of them singletons; the top ten hold approximately 3.2%. This clonotype was detected only a few times. Its antigen remains unidentified. The same sample was also used in a study of yellow fever vaccine responses in identical twins.

The receptor was isolated from a woman aged 18-35 years in good health. The rearrangement joins TRBV11-2 to TRBJ2-7; 13 bases are shared with TRBD2. Input material: PBMCs. CDR3 amino acids: CASSPGLAGDSYEQYF. DNA for the CDR3: TGTGCCAGCAGCCCCGGACTAGCGGGGGATAGTTACGAGCAGTACTTC.